Listed here are 23 T cell receptor beta chains from one sample, sequenced in a study of T-cell memory formation after mild COVID-19. TCRdb passed the 5' RACE reads through MiXCR, listing each CDR3 protein once. The sample shows more than 75,000 distinct CDR3 sequences, more than 11% of them seen only once. Specimen: PBMCs or a T cell subset sorted from them (not recorded which). The receptors were sampled from an adult woman who had mild COVID-19 (a few samples of this study predate the infection). Cell type and time point are not known.

This clonotype appeared a few times. This chain uses TRBV15 with TRBJ2-1; 9 bases agree with TRBD2. The CDR3 is 16 amino acids. The V segment lost 0 bases and the J segment 2 bases; nucleotides outside the gene matches: 2. Germline loops: CDR1 LNHNV, CDR2 YYDKDF (reference sequence). CDR3 region: CATSRERGGPYNEQFF. The DNA for the CDR3 is TGTGCCACCAGCAGAGAGCGGGGGGGCCCCTACAATGAGCAGTTCTTC.

A remark on this clonotype: Mismatch with germline at one junction end may stem from a read error. The chain uses TRBV7-2 and TRBJ2-1; tentatively, D is TRBD1 or TRBD2 (5 bases each). CDR3 length equals 17 residues. Germline V gene lookup returns CDR1 SGHTA and CDR2 FQGNSA. The chain's CDR3 is CASSYRSRDHAYTEQFF. The CDR3 DNA reads TGTGCCAGCAGCTATCGGTCCCGGGACCACGCCTACACTGAGCAGTTCTTC.

This chain uses TRBV7-6 with TRBJ2-1; tentative D call: TRBD2 (5 bases). CDR1 is SGHVS and CDR2 is FNYEAQ in the germline V gene. Trimming shortened V by 5 bases and J by 9 bases, and 11 bases separated the two germline ends. This CDR3 spans 12 amino acids. CDR3 DNA: TGTGCCAGCAGCCCAAGCGAGGGTGAGCAGTTCTTC. The encoded protein is CASSPSEGEQFF.

This clonotype was found a few times. The chain recombines TRBV5-1 with TRBJ2-7; no clear D gene. This CDR3 has 13 amino acids. CDR1 and CDR2 (germline): SGHRS, YFSETQ. Trimming took 1 base from V and 4 from J, leaving 9 bases between them. CDR3 in DNA: TGCGCCAGCAGCTTGAATACAGCTTACGAGCAGTACTTC. Protein: CASSLNTAYEQYF.

This sequence joins TRBV29-1 and TRBJ2-5, with TRBD2 matching 16 bases. Trimming at V came to 6 bases and at J to 3 bases, leaving 10 bases not matched to a gene. The CDR3 runs to 17 residues. Germline V gene lookup returns CDR1 SQVTM and CDR2 ANQGSEA. The CDR3 bases are TGCAGCGTAGACGGGACTAGCGGGGGGGCCTTGAAAGAGACCCAGTACTTC. Protein: CSVDGTSGGALKETQYF.

As regards this clonotype: The junction does not match germline at one end; this may be a read error. The chain links TRBV15 to TRBJ2-5; D is undetermined. In germline, CDR1 is LNHNV, CDR2 YYDKDF (reference sequence). The CDR3 runs 13 residues. The CDR3 sequence: CATSRSRASATDF. CDR3 coding DNA: TGTGCCACCAGCAGATCTAGGGCCTCCGCAACAGACTTC.

J is TRBJ2-2 and V is TRBV12-3 or TRBV12-4, with no clear D. This CDR3 has 13 residues. V was pared by 3 bases and J by 4 bases, with 6 bases between. CDR3 DNA sequence: TGTGCCAGCAGTTTTGCGTTCACCGGGGAGCTGTTTTTT. This sequence encodes CASSFAFTGELFF.

This chain uses TRBV6-6 with TRBJ2-3; D possibly corresponds to TRBD2 (6 bases). V was clipped by 0 bases and J by 6 bases, with 13 bases between them. CDR3 length: 15 residues. CDR1 and CDR2 (germline): MNHNY, SVGAGI (reference sequence). CDR3 loop: CASSYSGGGIDTQYF. CDR3 bases: TGTGCCAGCAGTTACTCGGGTGGGGGGATCGATACGCAGTATTTT.

This clonotype was seen a handful of times. The chain joins TRBV7-9 to TRBJ2-7; maybe TRBD2 (6 bases). This CDR3 has 13 residues. With 0 bases removed from V and 3 bases from J, the gap between germline ends came to 6 bases. Looked up from germline, CDR1 is SEHNR and CDR2 is FQNEAQ (reference sequence). The CDR3: CASSLAEGYEQYF. The CDR3 DNA sequence: TGTGCCAGCAGCTTAGCGGAGGGCTACGAGCAGTACTTC.

This clonotype has a handful of counts. This chain uses TRBV4-1 with TRBJ2-1; D remains unclear. Germline loops: CDR1 MGHRA, CDR2 YSYEKL. The CDR3 totals 14 residues. V lost 0 bases and J 10 bases, leaving 13 bases between the germline ends. This CDR3 reads CASSQEGSTMEQFF. In DNA, the CDR3 is TGCGCCAGCAGCCAAGAAGGTTCGACGATGGAGCAGTTCTTC.

The chain has TRBV7-9 and TRBJ2-7; 7 bases fit TRBD2. Germline V lookup: CDR1 SEHNR, CDR2 FQNEAQ (reference sequence). This CDR3 is 15 amino acids long. J was trimmed by 2 bases and V by 1 base; bases with no gene match: 5. This CDR3 reads CASSLGLADTYEQYF. The DNA of the CDR3 is TGTGCCAGCAGCTTAGGGCTAGCGGATACCTACGAGCAGTACTTC.

This clonotype appeared a few times. The J gene is TRBJ2-5, the V gene TRBV7-9; no reliable D call. V was trimmed by 8 bases and J by 3 bases, leaving 7 bases between them. The CDR3 spans 11 residues. Per the germline V gene, CDR1 is SEHNR and CDR2 is FQNEAQ (reference sequence). The CDR3, as DNA: TGTGCCAGCCGGGCGGAAGAGACCCAGTACTTC. Its translation: CASRAEETQYF.

This clonotype was seen a handful of times. A junction boundary mismatches the germline segment, possibly from a read error. The chain links TRBV7-7 to TRBJ2-1; 13 bases match TRBD2. The CDR3 has 15 residues. Germline-derived CDR1 and CDR2 are SSHAT and FNYEAQ (reference sequence). The CDR3 nucleotides are TGTGCTAGCAGCCTACCGGGACTAGCGGGAAATGAGCAGTTCTTC. As protein: CASSLPGLAGNEQFF.

This clonotype was seen a few times. The V and J genes are TRBV5-6 and TRBJ1-4; 8 nucleotides agree with TRBD1. The junction had 5 bases not matched to a gene; V was cut back by 3 bases and J by 7 bases. The CDR3 length is 14 residues. Per germline, CDR1 SGHDT and CDR2 YYEEEE. CDR3 sequence: CASSSQGGSEKLFF. CDR3 sequence (DNA): TGTGCCAGCAGCTCACAGGGGGGATCTGAAAAACTGTTTTTT.

This clonotype has a count of ten or more. The chain employs TRBV7-2 and TRBJ2-7; a possible D gene is TRBD1 (6 bases). CDR1 is SGHTA and CDR2 is FQGNSA in the germline V gene. V lost 4 bases and J 2 bases, leaving 15 bases between the germline ends. The CDR3 is 15 residues long. The CDR3 DNA reads as TGTGCCAGCAGCTATCAGGGGCCTCCTACCTACGAGCAGTACTTC. It encodes CASSYQGPPTYEQYF.

This clonotype was seen more than once but under ten times. This chain uses TRBV4-3 with TRBJ2-1; 9 nucleotides match TRBD2. This CDR3 comprises 17 residues. V lost 0 bases, J lost 0 bases, and 3 bases stayed unmatched. The germline V gene encodes CDR1 LGHNA and CDR2 YSLEER. The CDR3 coding sequence is TGCGCCAGCAGCCAAGAGTTAGCGGGAGTCTCCTACAATGAGCAGTTCTTC. Amino acids: CASSQELAGVSYNEQFF.

This clonotype rates as medium-sized. The rearrangement links TRBV14 to TRBJ1-1; a weak D match, TRBD1 (6 bases). The CDR3 loop spans 14 amino acids. Germline CDR1 and CDR2: SGHDN and FVKESK. V was shortened by 2 bases and J by 5 bases, with 12 bases between the two germline ends. The CDR3 loop reads CASSQRGGQTEAFF. The CDR3, as DNA: TGTGCCAGCAGCCAACGGGGGGGGCAAACTGAAGCTTTCTTT.

V gene TRBV6-1 combines with J gene TRBJ2-7, with 7 bases fitting TRBD1. CDR1 and CDR2 from the germline V gene are MNHNS and SASEGT. Losses at the gene ends were 1 base for V and 0 bases for J; bases not matched to a gene: 9. The CDR3 is 17 residues long. The CDR3 DNA sequence: TGTGCCAGCAGTGAAGGGGGCCCCGGGACAGTCTCCTACGAGCAGTACTTC. Its translation: CASSEGGPGTVSYEQYF.

The rearrangement links TRBV5-1 to TRBJ1-2; no clear D gene. The CDR3 runs to 14 residues. CDR1 and CDR2 (germline): SGHRS, YFSETQ. Trimming removed 4 bases at V and 8 bases at J, with 18 bases between. The CDR3 DNA is TGCGCCAGCAGCCCGGCCGGGTCCTATGAGGGCTACACCTTC. This translates into CASSPAGSYEGYTF.

The chain joins TRBV6-5 to TRBJ2-1; 7 nucleotides agree with TRBD2. The J segment lost 1 base and the V segment lost 8 bases, leaving 8 bases of the junction unmatched. The CDR3 is 15 amino acids. Per germline, CDR1 MNHEY and CDR2 SVGAGI. CDR3 in amino acids: CASRSLAASYNEQFF. Here the CDR3 DNA reads TGTGCCAGCCGGTCGCTAGCGGCGTCCTACAATGAGCAGTTCTTC.

The chain uses TRBV7-9 and TRBJ2-7, with 7 bases aligning to TRBD2. The CDR3 has 16 residues. Germline CDR1 and CDR2: SEHNR and FQNEAQ (reference sequence). The V gene end was trimmed by 3 bases and the J gene end by 3 bases; junction bases not matched to a gene: 11. CDR3 sequence reads: CASSLAPSGVDYEQYF. The CDR3 DNA is TGTGCCAGCAGCTTGGCCCCTAGCGGAGTGGACTACGAGCAGTACTTC.

This clonotype came up a few times. V gene TRBV30 combines with J gene TRBJ1-5; 9 bases agree with TRBD1. The J segment lost 6 bases and the V segment lost 3 bases, leaving 9 bases of the junction unmatched. The length of the CDR3 is 15 residues. In germline, CDR1 is GTSNPN, CDR2 SVGIG (reference sequence). The CDR3 reads CAWSSGQGPGQPQHF. In nucleotides, the CDR3 is TGTGCCTGGAGCTCCGGACAGGGGCCGGGTCAGCCCCAGCATTTT.

The table lists this clonotype with many counts. This chain connects TRBV10-3 to TRBJ2-7; D is perhaps TRBD1 or TRBD2 (6 bases each). The CDR3 covers 13 residues. Between the trimmed V and J ends, which lost 3 bases and 7 bases, there was a span of 13 bases. Germline CDR1 reads ENHRY; CDR2 reads SYGVKD. The CDR3 DNA sequence: TGTGCCATCAGTGATGACAGGAGGGGGGAGCAGTACTTC. It encodes CAISDDRRGEQYF.